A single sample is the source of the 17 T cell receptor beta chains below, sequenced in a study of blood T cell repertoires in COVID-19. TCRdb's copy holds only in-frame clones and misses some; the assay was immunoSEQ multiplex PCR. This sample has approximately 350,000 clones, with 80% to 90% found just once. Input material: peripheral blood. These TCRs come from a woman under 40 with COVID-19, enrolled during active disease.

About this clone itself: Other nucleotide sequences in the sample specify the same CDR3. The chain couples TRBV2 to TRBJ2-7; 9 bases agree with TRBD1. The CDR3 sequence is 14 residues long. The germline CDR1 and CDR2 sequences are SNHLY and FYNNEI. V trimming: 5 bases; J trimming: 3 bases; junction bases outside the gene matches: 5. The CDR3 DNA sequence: TGTGCCAGCAGTCCGGGACAGGGAAGCTACGAGCAGTACTTC. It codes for CASSPGQGSYEQYF.

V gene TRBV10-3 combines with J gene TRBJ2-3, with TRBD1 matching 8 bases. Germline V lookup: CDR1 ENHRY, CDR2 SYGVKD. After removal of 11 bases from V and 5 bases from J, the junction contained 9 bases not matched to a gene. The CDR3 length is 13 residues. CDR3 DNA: TGTGCCTCCAACCGGGACAGGAAAGATACGCAGTATTTT. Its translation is CASNRDRKDTQYF.

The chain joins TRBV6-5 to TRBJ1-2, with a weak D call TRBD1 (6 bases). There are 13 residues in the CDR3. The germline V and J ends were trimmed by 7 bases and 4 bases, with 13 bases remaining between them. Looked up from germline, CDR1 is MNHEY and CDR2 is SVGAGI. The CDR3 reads CASIPGVGYGYTF. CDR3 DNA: TGTGCCAGCATCCCAGGGGTTGGCTATGGCTACACCTTC.

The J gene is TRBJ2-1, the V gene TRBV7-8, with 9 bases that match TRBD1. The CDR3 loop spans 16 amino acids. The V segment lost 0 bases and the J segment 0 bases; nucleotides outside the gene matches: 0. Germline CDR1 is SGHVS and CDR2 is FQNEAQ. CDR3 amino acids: CASSLATGGSYNEQFF. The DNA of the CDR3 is TGTGCCAGCAGCTTAGCGACAGGGGGCTCCTACAATGAGCAGTTCTTC.

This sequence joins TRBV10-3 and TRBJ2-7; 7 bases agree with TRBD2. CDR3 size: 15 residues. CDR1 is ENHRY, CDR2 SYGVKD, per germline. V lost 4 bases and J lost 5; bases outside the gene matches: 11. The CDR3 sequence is CAISGVSGGDHEQYF. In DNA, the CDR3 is TGTGCCATCAGTGGGGTTTCGGGGGGAGACCACGAGCAGTACTTC.

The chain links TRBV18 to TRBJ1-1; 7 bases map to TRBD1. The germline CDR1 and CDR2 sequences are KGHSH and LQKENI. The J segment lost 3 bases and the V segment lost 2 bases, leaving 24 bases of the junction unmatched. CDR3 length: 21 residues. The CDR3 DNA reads TGTGCCAGCTCACCAAACCGACCACGACGACAGGGCGAGGGTGGAGACACTGAAGCTTTCTTT. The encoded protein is CASSPNRPRRQGEGGDTEAFF.

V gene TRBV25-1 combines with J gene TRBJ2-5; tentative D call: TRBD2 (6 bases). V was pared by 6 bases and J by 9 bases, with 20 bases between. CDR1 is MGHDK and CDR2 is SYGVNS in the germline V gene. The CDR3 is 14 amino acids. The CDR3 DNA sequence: TGTGCCAGCAGCCGGGCGGGGCCCCCCGGGGCCCAGTACTTC. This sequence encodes CASSRAGPPGAQYF.

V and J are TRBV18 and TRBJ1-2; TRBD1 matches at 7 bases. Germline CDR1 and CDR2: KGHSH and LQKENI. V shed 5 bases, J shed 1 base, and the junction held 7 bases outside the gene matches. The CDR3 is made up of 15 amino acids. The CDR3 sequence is CASSSDRAFNYGYTF. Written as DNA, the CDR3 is TGTGCCAGCTCATCAGACAGGGCCTTTAACTATGGCTACACCTTC.

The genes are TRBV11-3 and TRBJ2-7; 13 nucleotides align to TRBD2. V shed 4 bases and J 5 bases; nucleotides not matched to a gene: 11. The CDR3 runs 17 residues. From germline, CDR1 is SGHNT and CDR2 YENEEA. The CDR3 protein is CASSSSWTSGSSHEQYV. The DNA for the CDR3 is TGTGCCAGCAGCTCCTCCTGGACTAGCGGGAGCTCTCACGAGCAGTACGTC.

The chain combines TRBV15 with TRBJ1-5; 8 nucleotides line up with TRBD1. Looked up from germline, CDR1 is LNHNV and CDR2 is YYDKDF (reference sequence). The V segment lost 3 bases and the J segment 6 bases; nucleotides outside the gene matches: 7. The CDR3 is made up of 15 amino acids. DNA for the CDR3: TGTGCCACCAGCAGCGACAGGGGTCGCGGTCAGCCCCAGCATTTT. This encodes CATSSDRGRGQPQHF.

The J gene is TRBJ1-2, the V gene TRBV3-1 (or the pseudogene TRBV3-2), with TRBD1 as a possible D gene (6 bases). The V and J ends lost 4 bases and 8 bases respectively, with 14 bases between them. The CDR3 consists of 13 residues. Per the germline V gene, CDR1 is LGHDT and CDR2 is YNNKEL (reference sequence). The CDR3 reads CASSPGTWYGYTF. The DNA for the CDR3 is TGTGCCAGCAGCCCCGGGACATGGTACGGCTACACCTTC.

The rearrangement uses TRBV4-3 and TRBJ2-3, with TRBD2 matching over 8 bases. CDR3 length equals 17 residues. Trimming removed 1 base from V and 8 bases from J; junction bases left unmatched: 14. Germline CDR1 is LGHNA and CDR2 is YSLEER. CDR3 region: CASSQGLSSGSRGTQYF. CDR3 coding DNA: TGCGCCAGCAGCCAAGGGTTGTCGAGCGGGAGTAGGGGTACGCAGTATTTT.

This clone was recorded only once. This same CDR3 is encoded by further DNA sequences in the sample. CDR3 bases: TGTGCCAGCAGTTCGGGGGGACTTTCCTACGAGCAGTACTTC. Translation: CASSSGGLSYEQYF. The chain joins TRBV28 to TRBJ2-7; the match to TRBD2 covers 7 bases. With 4 bases clipped from V and 1 base from J, the junction kept 4 bases outside the gene matches. The CDR3 is 14 residues long. Germline V gives CDR1 MDHEN, CDR2 SYDVKM.

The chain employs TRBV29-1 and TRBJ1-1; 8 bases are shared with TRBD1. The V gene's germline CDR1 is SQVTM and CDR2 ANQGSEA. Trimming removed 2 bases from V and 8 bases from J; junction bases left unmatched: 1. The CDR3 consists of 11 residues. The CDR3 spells CSVERQGEAFF. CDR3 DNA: TGCAGCGTTGAACGACAGGGGGAAGCTTTCTTT.

Written as DNA, the CDR3 is TGTGCTAGTGCCCCAGGGGTCTACAGGGCTGGCAATGAGCAGTTCTTC. Protein: CASAPGVYRAGNEQFF. This chain connects TRBV12-5 to TRBJ2-1; maybe TRBD1 (6 bases). V gave up 7 bases and J gave up 6 bases, with 22 bases separating them. The CDR3 consists of 16 residues. CDR1 LGHNT and CDR2 FRNRAP come from the germline V gene.

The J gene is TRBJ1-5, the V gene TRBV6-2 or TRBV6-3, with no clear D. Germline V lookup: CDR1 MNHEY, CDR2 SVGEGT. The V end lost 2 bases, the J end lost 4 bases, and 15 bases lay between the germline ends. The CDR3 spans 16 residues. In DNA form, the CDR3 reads TGTGCCAGCAGTTACCCTGGACTCAGTCGGAATCAGCCCCAGCATTTT. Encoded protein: CASSYPGLSRNQPQHF.

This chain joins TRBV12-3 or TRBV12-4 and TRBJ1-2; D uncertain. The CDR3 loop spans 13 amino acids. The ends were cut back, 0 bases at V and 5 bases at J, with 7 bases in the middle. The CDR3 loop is CASSLAPRYGYTF. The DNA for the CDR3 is TGTGCCAGCAGTTTAGCGCCTAGGTATGGCTACACCTTC.